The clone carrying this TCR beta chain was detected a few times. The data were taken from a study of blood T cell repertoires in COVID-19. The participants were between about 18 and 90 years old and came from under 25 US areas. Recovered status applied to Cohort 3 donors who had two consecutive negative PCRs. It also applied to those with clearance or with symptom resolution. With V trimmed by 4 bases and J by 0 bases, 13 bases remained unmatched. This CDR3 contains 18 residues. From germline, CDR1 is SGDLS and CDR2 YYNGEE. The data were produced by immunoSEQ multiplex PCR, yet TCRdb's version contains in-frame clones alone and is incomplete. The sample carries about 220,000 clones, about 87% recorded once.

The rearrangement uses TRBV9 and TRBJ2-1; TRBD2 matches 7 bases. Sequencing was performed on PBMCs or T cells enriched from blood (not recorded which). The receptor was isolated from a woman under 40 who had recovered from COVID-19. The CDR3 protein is CASSPRPSGTSSYNEQFF. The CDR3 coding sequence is TGTGCCAGCAGCCCCCGACCAAGCGGGACCAGCTCCTACAATGAGCAGTTCTTC.